This T cell receptor beta chain was recorded in a study of T-cell reconstitution after alpha-beta-depleted transplantation in children. A library of TCRbeta sequences, prepared with unique molecular identifiers, was generated. Each CDR3 protein is one row after TCRdb ran MiXCR on the PCR reads. The sample includes more than 150,000 distinct CDR3 sequences, less than 15% of them seen just once. This clonotype has at least ten counts. The germline gives CDR1 MDHEN, CDR2 SYDVKM. With 6 bases removed from V and 6 bases from J, the gap between germline ends came to 12 bases. The CDR3 length is 12 residues.

The sequenced sample was PBMCs from the stem cell graft donor, obtained from the stem cell graft. The chain recombines TRBV28 with TRBJ2-7; D unclear. The sequence was obtained from a human donor who donated a stem cell graft to a child with acute lymphoblastic leukemia. CDR3 sequence (DNA): TGTGCCAGCAGCTCCCCCGCCTCCGAGCAGTACTTC. It specifies CASSSPASEQYF.